This T cell receptor (beta chain) came from a study of CD8+CD57+ T cells in acquired aplastic anemia. At the level of the study: Recorded DNA amounts for sorted CD4+ and CD8+ cells had an average of approximately 2.9 ug. Study-level points and caveats: Between patients and controls, roughly 29 CD8+ CDR3 sequences were found in common.

This clonotype was detected only a few times. Its antigen is as yet unknown. According to the study, genomic DNA was the template for TCR beta VDJ and CDR3 profiling. TCRdb reprocessed the reads with MiXCR, giving one entry per CDR3 protein. Seen here are some 280,000 distinct CDR3 sequences, approximately 57% observed once, and the top ten hold around 8%. The CDR3 is 13 residues long. Per the germline V gene, CDR1 is SGHRS and CDR2 is YFSETQ. The ends were cut back, 6 bases at V and 1 base at J, with 9 bases in the middle. Sequencing was performed on sorted CD4+, CD8+, or CD8+CD57+ T cells (not recorded which) from PBMCs. This sequence joins TRBV5-1 and TRBJ2-3, with D uncertain. This receptor was taken from a human donor with severe aplastic anemia or a healthy control (not recorded which). The CDR3 nucleotides read TGCGCCAGCAACGGACCCCGCACAGATACGCAGTATTTT. The encoded protein is CASNGPRTDTQYF.